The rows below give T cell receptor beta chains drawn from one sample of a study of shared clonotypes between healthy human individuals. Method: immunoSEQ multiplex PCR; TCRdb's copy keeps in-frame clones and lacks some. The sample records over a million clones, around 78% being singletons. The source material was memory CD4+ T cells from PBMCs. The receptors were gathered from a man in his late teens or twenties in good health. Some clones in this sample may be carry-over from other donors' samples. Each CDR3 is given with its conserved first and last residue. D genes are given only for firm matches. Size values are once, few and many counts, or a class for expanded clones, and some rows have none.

cdr3_aa: CAISETGLAGGSYEQYF
cdr3_nt: TGTGCCATCAGTGAAACAGGACTAGCGGGAGGTTCCTACGAGCAGTACTTC
j_call: TRBJ2-7
v_call: TRBV10-3
d_call: TRBD2
clone_size: few

cdr3_aa: CASSLGRANEKLFF
cdr3_nt: TGTGCCAGCAGTTTAGGTAGGGCTAATGAAAAACTGTTTTTT
j_call: TRBJ1-4
v_call: TRBV28
d_call: .
clone_size: .

cdr3_aa: CASSALGQQNTEAFF
cdr3_nt: TGCGCCAGCAGCGCCCTGGGACAGCAGAACACTGAAGCTTTCTTT
j_call: TRBJ1-1
v_call: TRBV5-1
d_call: TRBD1
clone_size: .

cdr3_aa: CSATGAEQYF
cdr3_nt: TGCAGTGCTACAGGGGCCGAGCAGTACTTC
j_call: TRBJ2-7
v_call: TRBV20-1
d_call: .
clone_size: .

cdr3_aa: CASSADTYGYTF
cdr3_nt: TGTGCCAGCAGTGCGGACACCTATGGCTACACCTTC
j_call: TRBJ1-2
v_call: TRBV28
d_call: .
clone_size: .

cdr3_aa: CASSEGLASYEQYF
cdr3_nt: TGTGCCAGCAGTGAGGGACTAGCGAGCTACGAGCAGTACTTC
j_call: TRBJ2-7
v_call: TRBV6-5
d_call: TRBD2
clone_size: .

cdr3_aa: CASSDRTGKNIQYF
cdr3_nt: TGCGCCAGCAGCGATAGGACAGGGAAAAACATTCAGTACTTC
j_call: TRBJ2-4
v_call: TRBV5-1
d_call: TRBD1
clone_size: .

cdr3_aa: CASSSPSGEVYQPQHF
cdr3_nt: TGTGCCAGCTCATCACCATCAGGGGAAGTGTATCAGCCCCAGCATTTT
j_call: TRBJ1-5
v_call: TRBV18
d_call: .
clone_size: .

cdr3_aa: CASSRGAGNTEAFF
cdr3_nt: TGTGCCAGCAGCCGAGGGGCGGGGAACACTGAAGCTTTCTTT
j_call: TRBJ1-1
v_call: TRBV14
d_call: .
clone_size: .

cdr3_aa: CASRQLPGQGARTEAFF
cdr3_nt: TGTGCCAGCAGACAACTCCCGGGACAGGGGGCGCGAACTGAAGCTTTCTTT
j_call: TRBJ1-1
v_call: TRBV28
d_call: TRBD1
clone_size: .

cdr3_aa: CASSLAVGSMNTEAFF
cdr3_nt: TGCGCCAGCAGCTTGGCTGTCGGATCTATGAACACTGAAGCTTTCTTT
j_call: TRBJ1-1
v_call: TRBV5-1
d_call: .
clone_size: many

cdr3_aa: CASSENPGRANYGYTF
cdr3_nt: TGTGCCAGCAGTGAAAACCCAGGGAGGGCTAACTATGGCTACACCTTC
j_call: TRBJ1-2
v_call: TRBV6-1
d_call: .
clone_size: .

cdr3_aa: CASSEDRINYGYTF
cdr3_nt: TGTGCCAGCAGTGAAGATAGGATAAACTATGGCTACACCTTC
j_call: TRBJ1-2
v_call: TRBV6-5
d_call: .
clone_size: .

cdr3_aa: CASSFTLGRRTNEKLFF
cdr3_nt: TGTGCCAGCAGCTTCACCCTTGGCAGGCGGACTAATGAAAAACTGTTTTTT
j_call: TRBJ1-4
v_call: TRBV7-9
d_call: .
clone_size: .

cdr3_aa: CASSRGTEAFF
cdr3_nt: TGTGCCAGCAGTAGAGGGACTGAAGCTTTCTTT
j_call: TRBJ1-1
v_call: TRBV28
d_call: .
clone_size: .

cdr3_aa: CASSVGGGSLSYEQYF
cdr3_nt: TGTGCCAGCAGCGTAGGTGGTGGGAGCTTGTCCTACGAGCAGTACTTC
j_call: TRBJ2-7
v_call: TRBV9
d_call: .
clone_size: .

cdr3_aa: CASSPRQGLYEQYF
cdr3_nt: TGTGCCAGCAGCCCCCGACAGGGCCTCTACGAGCAGTACTTC
j_call: TRBJ2-7
v_call: TRBV11-3
d_call: TRBD1
clone_size: .

cdr3_aa: CASSVGVLGNQPQHF
cdr3_nt: TGTGCCAGCAGCGTAGGGGTTCTTGGAAATCAGCCCCAGCATTTT
j_call: TRBJ1-5
v_call: TRBV9
d_call: .
clone_size: many

cdr3_aa: CASTTPRDFHEQFF
cdr3_nt: TGTGCCAGCACCACACCCCGGGACTTCCATGAGCAGTTCTTC
j_call: TRBJ2-1
v_call: TRBV25-1
d_call: .
clone_size: many

cdr3_aa: CASTPDRGKSEQYF
cdr3_nt: TGTGCCAGCACCCCGGACAGGGGTAAGTCCGAGCAGTACTTC
j_call: TRBJ2-7
v_call: TRBV6-5
d_call: TRBD1
clone_size: .

cdr3_aa: CASSIRGKPAGTEAFF
cdr3_nt: TGTGCCAGTAGTATCCGGGGAAAGCCTGCAGGGACTGAAGCTTTCTTT
j_call: TRBJ1-1
v_call: TRBV19
d_call: .
clone_size: .

cdr3_aa: CASSYSSGGLGYF
cdr3_nt: TGTGCCAGCAGTTACTCTTCGGGGGGGTTAGGATACTTC
j_call: TRBJ2-7
v_call: TRBV6-5
d_call: TRBD2
clone_size: .

cdr3_aa: CASSFRDRATEAFF
cdr3_nt: TGTGCCAGCAGTTTTCGGGACAGGGCCACTGAAGCTTTCTTT
j_call: TRBJ1-1
v_call: TRBV27
d_call: TRBD1
clone_size: .

cdr3_aa: CASSKDRFNQPQHF
cdr3_nt: TGTGCCAGTAGTAAGGACAGGTTTAATCAGCCCCAGCATTTT
j_call: TRBJ1-5
v_call: TRBV19
d_call: TRBD1
clone_size: few

cdr3_aa: CAISEGGSLREKLFF
cdr3_nt: TGTGCCATCAGTGAAGGGGGGTCCCTGAGGGAAAAACTGTTTTTT
j_call: TRBJ1-4
v_call: TRBV10-3
d_call: .
clone_size: .

cdr3_aa: CASSPVGAGITDTQYF
cdr3_nt: TGTGCCAGCAGCCCTGTAGGAGCGGGGATCACAGATACGCAGTATTTT
j_call: TRBJ2-3
v_call: TRBV5-6
d_call: TRBD2
clone_size: .

cdr3_aa: CASSLTGDFNTGELFF
cdr3_nt: TGCGCCAGCAGCTTGACAGGGGATTTCAACACCGGGGAGCTGTTTTTT
j_call: TRBJ2-2
v_call: TRBV5-1
d_call: TRBD1
clone_size: .

cdr3_aa: CASRQPGTGNEKLFF
cdr3_nt: TGTGCCAGCAGACAACCCGGGACAGGGAATGAAAAACTGTTTTTT
j_call: TRBJ1-4
v_call: TRBV6-5
d_call: TRBD1
clone_size: .

cdr3_aa: CASSLRPGVPGELFF
cdr3_nt: TGTGCCAGCAGCTTGCGGCCAGGGGTGCCCGGGGAGCTGTTTTTT
j_call: TRBJ2-2
v_call: TRBV5-5
d_call: .
clone_size: .

cdr3_aa: CASSSGLAGPFREQFF
cdr3_nt: TGTGCCAGTAGTTCCGGACTAGCGGGGCCCTTCAGGGAGCAGTTCTTC
j_call: TRBJ2-1
v_call: TRBV19
d_call: TRBD2
clone_size: many

cdr3_aa: CASSFGAAQETQYF
cdr3_nt: TGCGCCAGCAGCTTTGGAGCGGCCCAAGAGACCCAGTACTTC
j_call: TRBJ2-5
v_call: TRBV5-1
d_call: .
clone_size: .

cdr3_aa: CASSPASGSLTDTQYF
cdr3_nt: TGCGCCAGCAGCCCAGCTAGCGGGAGTTTGACAGATACGCAGTATTTT
j_call: TRBJ2-3
v_call: TRBV4-1
d_call: TRBD2
clone_size: once

cdr3_aa: CASSLGGDSETQYF
cdr3_nt: TGTGCCAGCAGCTTAGGAGGGGACTCCGAGACCCAGTACTTC
j_call: TRBJ2-5
v_call: TRBV7-9
d_call: .
clone_size: .

cdr3_aa: CAILTPATRGYTF
cdr3_nt: TGTGCCATCCTGACACCCGCGACGCGTGGCTACACCTTC
j_call: TRBJ1-2
v_call: TRBV28
d_call: .
clone_size: .

cdr3_aa: CASSTGTGVGSYEQYF
cdr3_nt: TGTGCCAGCAGCACTGGGACAGGCGTGGGATCCTACGAGCAGTACTTC
j_call: TRBJ2-7
v_call: TRBV7-8
d_call: TRBD1
clone_size: once

cdr3_aa: CASSLDPGRGEQYF
cdr3_nt: TGCGCCAGCAGCTTGGACCCTGGGCGGGGCGAGCAGTACTTC
j_call: TRBJ2-7
v_call: TRBV5-1
d_call: .
clone_size: .

cdr3_aa: CSARGPRYF
cdr3_nt: TGCAGTGCTAGGGGACCGCGGTATTTT
j_call: TRBJ2-3
v_call: TRBV20-1
d_call: .
clone_size: .

cdr3_aa: CASSLTGGIRNTEAFF
cdr3_nt: TGCGCCAGCAGCTTAACAGGGGGCATCAGGAACACTGAAGCTTTCTTT
j_call: TRBJ1-1
v_call: TRBV5-1
d_call: TRBD1
clone_size: .